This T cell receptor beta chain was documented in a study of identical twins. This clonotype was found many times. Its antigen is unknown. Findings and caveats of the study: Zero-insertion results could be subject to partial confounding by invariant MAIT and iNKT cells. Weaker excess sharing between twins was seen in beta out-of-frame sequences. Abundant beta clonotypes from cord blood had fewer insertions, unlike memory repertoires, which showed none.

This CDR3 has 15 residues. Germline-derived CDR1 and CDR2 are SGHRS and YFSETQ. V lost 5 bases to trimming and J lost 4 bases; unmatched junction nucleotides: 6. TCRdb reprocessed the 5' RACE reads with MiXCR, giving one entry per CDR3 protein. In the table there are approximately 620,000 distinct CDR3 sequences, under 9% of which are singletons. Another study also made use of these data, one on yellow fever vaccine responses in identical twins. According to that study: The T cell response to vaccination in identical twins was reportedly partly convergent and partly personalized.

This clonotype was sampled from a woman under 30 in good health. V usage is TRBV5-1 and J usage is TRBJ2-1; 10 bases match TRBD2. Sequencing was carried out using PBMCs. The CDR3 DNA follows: TGCGCCAGCAGTTTAGCGGGGGGAGAGTACAATGAGCAGTTCTTC. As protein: CASSLAGGEYNEQFF.